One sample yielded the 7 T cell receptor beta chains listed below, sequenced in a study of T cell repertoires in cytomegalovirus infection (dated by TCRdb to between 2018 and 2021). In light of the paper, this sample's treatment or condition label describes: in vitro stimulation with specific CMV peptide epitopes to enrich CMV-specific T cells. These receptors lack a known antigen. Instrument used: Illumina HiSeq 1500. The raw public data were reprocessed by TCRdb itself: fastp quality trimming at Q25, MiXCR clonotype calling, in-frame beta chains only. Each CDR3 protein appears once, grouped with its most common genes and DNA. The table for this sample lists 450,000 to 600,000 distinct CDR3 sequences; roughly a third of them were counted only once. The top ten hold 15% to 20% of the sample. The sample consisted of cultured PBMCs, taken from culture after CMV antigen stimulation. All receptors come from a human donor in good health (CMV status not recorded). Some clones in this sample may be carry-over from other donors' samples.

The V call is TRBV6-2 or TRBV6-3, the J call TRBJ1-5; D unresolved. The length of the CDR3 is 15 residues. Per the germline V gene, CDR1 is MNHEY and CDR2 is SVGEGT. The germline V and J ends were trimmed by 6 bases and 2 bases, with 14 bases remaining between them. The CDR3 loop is CASRFLGVGNQPQHF. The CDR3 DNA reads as TGTGCCAGCAGGTTCCTAGGTGTCGGCAATCAGCCCCAGCATTTT.

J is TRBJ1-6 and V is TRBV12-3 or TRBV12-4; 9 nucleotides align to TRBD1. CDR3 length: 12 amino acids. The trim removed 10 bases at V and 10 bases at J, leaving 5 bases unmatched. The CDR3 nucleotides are TGTGCCACCAGGACAGGGGTCTCACCCCTCCACTTT. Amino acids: CATRTGVSPLHF.

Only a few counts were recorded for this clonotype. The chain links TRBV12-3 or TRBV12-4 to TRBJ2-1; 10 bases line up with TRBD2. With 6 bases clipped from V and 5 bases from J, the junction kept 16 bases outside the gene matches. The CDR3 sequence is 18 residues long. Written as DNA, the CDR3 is TGTGCCAGCAGCTCAAGCGGGAGGGGTCTCATTAAAAACAATGAGCAGTTCTTC. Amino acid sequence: CASSSSGRGLIKNNEQFF.

CDR3 nucleotide sequence: TGTGCCAGCAGTCCGGGACTAGCCCTGAATCGAGAGCAGTTCTTC. It translates to CASSPGLALNREQFF. The V and J genes are TRBV12-3 or TRBV12-4 and TRBJ2-1, with 9 bases matching TRBD2. The CDR3 runs 15 residues. The V gene end was trimmed by 5 bases and the J gene end by 10 bases; junction bases not matched to a gene: 12.

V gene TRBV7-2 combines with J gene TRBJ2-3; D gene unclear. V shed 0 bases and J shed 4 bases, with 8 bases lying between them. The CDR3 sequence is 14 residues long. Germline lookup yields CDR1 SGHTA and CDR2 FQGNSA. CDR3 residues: CASSLATTPDTQYF. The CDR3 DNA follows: TGTGCCAGCAGCTTAGCGACCACTCCAGATACGCAGTATTTT.

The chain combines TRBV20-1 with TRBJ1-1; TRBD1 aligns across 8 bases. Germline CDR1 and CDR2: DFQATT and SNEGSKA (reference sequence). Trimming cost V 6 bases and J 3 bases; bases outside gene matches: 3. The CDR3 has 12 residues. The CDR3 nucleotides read TGCAGTGCCCTGGACAGGGACACTGAAGCTTTCTTT. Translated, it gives CSALDRDTEAFF.

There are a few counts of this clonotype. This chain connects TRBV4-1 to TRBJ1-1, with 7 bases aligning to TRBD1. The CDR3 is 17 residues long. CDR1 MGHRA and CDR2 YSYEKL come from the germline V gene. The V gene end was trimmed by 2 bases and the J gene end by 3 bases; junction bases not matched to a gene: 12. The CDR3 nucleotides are TGCGCCAGCAGCCAACTCGGGACAGTGGGACCCTACACTGAAGCTTTCTTT. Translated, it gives CASSQLGTVGPYTEAFF.